This entry features one T cell receptor beta chain sequence. As yet, its antigen is unknown. This specimen belongs to a study of STAT5B mutations in CD4+ large granular lymphocyte leukemia. Method: immunoSEQ multiplex PCR; TCRdb's copy keeps in-frame clones and lacks some. The data show tens of thousands of clones, 72% seen once. The study's findings and limits: Patient CD4-sorted repertoires stayed more clonal than healthy ones after leukemic-clone removal.

The V gene's germline CDR1 is SGHAT and CDR2 FQNNGV. The length of the CDR3 is 16 residues. Trimming removed 4 bases from V and 4 bases from J; junction bases left unmatched: 8. This chain uses TRBV11-2 with TRBJ2-5; the match to TRBD1 covers 11 bases. The sequence came from a human donor in good health. The source material was CD4+ T cells from blood buffy coats. CDR3 in amino acids: CASSSTGQGVGETQYF. The DNA of the CDR3 is TGTGCCAGCAGCTCAACGGGACAGGGGGTAGGAGAGACCCAGTACTTC.